The 6 T cell receptor beta chains below were found in one sample sequenced in a study of ipilimumab plus nivolumab after autologous stem cell transplantation. Libraries were prepared by immunoSEQ multiplex PCR; TCRdb keeps only in-frame clonotypes and omits some of them. Of some 44,000 clones listed, around nine tenths are singletons. Sequencing was performed on PBMCs, taken in a trial of ipilimumab plus nivolumab as post-transplant consolidation. The source is a male donor with multiple myeloma.

The V and J genes are TRBV5-6 and TRBJ2-5, with TRBD2 matching over 11 bases. Germline loops: CDR1 SGHDT, CDR2 YYEEEE. V shed 3 bases, J shed 5 bases, and the junction held 9 bases outside the gene matches. The CDR3 is made up of 16 amino acids. CDR3 coding DNA: TGTGCCAGCAGCTCCCTAGCGGGAGGCGTGAGGGAGACCCAGTACTTC. Encoded protein: CASSSLAGGVRETQYF.

The J gene is TRBJ1-1, the V gene TRBV5-6, with D tentatively TRBD1 (5 bases). The V end lost 6 bases, the J end lost 5 bases, and 17 bases lay between the germline ends. CDR1 SGHDT and CDR2 YYEEEE come from the germline V gene. The CDR3 contains 14 residues. The DNA of the CDR3 is TGTGCCAGCACTTCGGGGGGGAGTCGTACTGAAGCTTTCTTT. Protein sequence: CASTSGGSRTEAFF. Combining the CDR3 with reference TRBV5-6 and TRBJ1-1 gives the whole variable domain DAGVTQSPTHLIKTRGQQVTLRCSPKSGHDTVSWYQQALGQGPQFIFQYYEEEERQRGNFPDRFSGHQFPNYSSELNVNALLLGDSALYLCASTSGGSRTEAFFGQGTRLTVV.

The V gene is TRBV27, the J gene TRBJ1-2; 7 bases agree with TRBD1. This CDR3 is 13 amino acids long. J was trimmed by 2 bases and V by 3 bases; bases with no gene match: 0. Germline V gene lookup returns CDR1 MNHEY and CDR2 SMNVEV (reference sequence). CDR3 in DNA: TGTGCCAGCAGTTTGACAGGGAACTATGGCTACACCTTC. This gives the protein CASSLTGNYGYTF.

The chain uses TRBV5-1 and TRBJ2-3; D unclear. The V gene lost 0 bases and the J gene lost 4 bases, with 3 bases spanning the gap. This CDR3 has 12 amino acids. The germline V gene encodes CDR1 SGHRS and CDR2 YFSETQ. Here the CDR3 DNA reads TGCGCCAGCAGCTTGGCCGCAGATACGCAGTATTTT. It specifies CASSLAADTQYF. Full variable domain (rest looked up from reference TRBV5-1 and TRBJ2-3): KAGVTQTPRYLIKTRGQQVTLSCSPISGHRSVSWYQQTPGQGLQFLFEYFSETQRNKGNFPGRFSGRQFSNSRSEMNVSTLELGDSALYLCASSLAADTQYFGPGTRLTVL.

The V and J genes are TRBV19 and TRBJ1-2; D is unclear. V was shortened by 6 bases and J by 1 base, with 6 bases between the two germline ends. This CDR3 region has 12 residues. Germline loops: CDR1 LNHDA, CDR2 SQIVND (reference sequence). The CDR3 loop reads CASRIGNYGYTF. The DNA of the CDR3 is TGTGCCAGTAGGATCGGTAACTATGGCTACACCTTC.

The gene calls are TRBV6-5 and TRBJ2-3; perhaps TRBD2 as D (7 bases). The germline V gene has CDR1 MNHEY and CDR2 SVGAGI. Trimming removed 4 bases from V and 3 bases from J, with 14 bases in between. The CDR3 is made up of 15 amino acids. CDR3 coding DNA: TGTGCCAGCAGTTCGCCGCGGGGGCCTACAGATACGCAGTATTTT. It encodes CASSSPRGPTDTQYF.